This T cell receptor (beta chain) stems from a study of shared clonotypes between healthy human individuals. This CDR3 spans 14 amino acids. V was shortened by 1 base and J by 3 bases, with 9 bases between the two germline ends. CDR1 and CDR2 (germline): SEHNR, FQNEAQ (reference sequence). This clone was seen a few times. Measured with immunoSEQ multiplex PCR; TCRdb has only the in-frame clones, and not every one. Among more than 850,000 clones listed, roughly 74% were seen once. The sequencing sample was made of memory CD4+ T cells from PBMCs. This sample's subset: CD45RA-negative fraction. The TCR originated in a man between 18 and 35 years old in good health. Some clones in this sample may be carry-over from other donors' samples. The gene calls are TRBV7-9 and TRBJ1-2; D not certain. The CDR3 bases are TGTGCCAGCAGCTTAGGGCAGGCCTACTATGGCTACACCTTC. It codes for CASSLGQAYYGYTF.